This entry features one T cell receptor beta chain sequence. Its antigen is still unknown. This entry comes from a study of CD8+ T cells in alopecia areata. Study-level background: Each day, treated patients took oral tofacitinib twice, at 5 to 10 mg per dose.

Study-wide results and caveats: Alphabeta T cells residing in normal skin are also sequenced in scalp samples.

TCR sequencing used cDNA made by reverse transcription of extracted RNA. Assay: immunoSEQ multiplex PCR; the TCRdb copy retains only in-frame clones and omits some. The data hold around 50,000 clones, with roughly 96% observed a single time. CDR1 is SGHTA, CDR2 FQGNSA, per germline. The V gene lost 5 bases and the J gene lost 2 bases, with 20 bases spanning the gap. This CDR3 comprises 17 residues. The starting material was CD8+ T cells sorted from blood, obtained at week 0. The receptor's source is a human donor with alopecia areata. The V and J genes are TRBV7-2 and TRBJ2-3; the D gene is possibly TRBD2 (6 bases). The CDR3, as DNA: TGTGCCAGCAGCGGTGCCGGGGGTAGCGGACTCACAGATACGCAGTATTTT. This encodes CASSGAGGSGLTDTQYF.